The 2 T cell receptor beta chains below all came from one sample that was sequenced in a study of T cell changes during pregnancy in multiple sclerosis. Repertoires were generated with immunoSEQ multiplex PCR, while TCRdb's copy carries only in-frame clones and drops some. The table records approximately 100,000 clones, around 90% of them present only once. Sequencing used peripheral blood, obtained after pregnancy. These receptors all come from a female donor in good health, enrolled as a control in a pregnancy study.

The J gene is TRBJ2-6, the V gene TRBV13; perhaps TRBD1 as D (6 bases). This CDR3 contains 19 residues. Trimming stripped 0 bases from V and 0 bases from J, with 15 bases between. Germline-derived CDR1 and CDR2 are PRHDT and FYEKMQ (reference sequence). The CDR3 DNA is TGTGCCAGCAGCTTAGGTTTGGGACAACTACTCTCTGGGGCCAACGTCCTGACTTTC. Protein sequence: CASSLGLGQLLSGANVLTF.

V and J are TRBV6-1 and TRBJ1-1; D is perhaps TRBD1 (5 bases). Germline V gene sequence: CDR1 MNHNS, CDR2 SASEGT. The germline V and J ends were trimmed by 2 bases and 4 bases, with 8 bases remaining between them. This CDR3 has 13 residues. The CDR3 coding sequence is TGTGCCAGCAGTGAAACGCAGGGCACTGAAGCTTTCTTT. This gives the protein CASSETQGTEAFF.